Shown below are 7 T cell receptor beta chains from a single sample sequenced in a study of naive and memory T cell subsets. An equimolar mix of two oligonucleotides served as the beta constant-region primer for TRBC1 and TRBC2. TCRdb re-analysed the UMI-ligation and nested PCR reads in MiXCR, keeping a single row per CDR3 protein. The sample holds about 85,000 distinct CDR3 sequences, about an eighth seen once. The sample comprised central memory CD4+ T cells from blood. The receptors derive from a human donor in good health.

This clonotype was counted a few times. This chain connects TRBV10-3 to TRBJ2-3; TRBD1 matches 9 bases. Germline V gene sequence: CDR1 ENHRY, CDR2 SYGVKD. There are 16 residues in the CDR3. Trimming took 6 bases from V and 4 from J; bases not matched to a gene: 11. CDR3 nucleotides: TGTGCCATCAGCCCCACCCCGGGACAGGGAGCAGATACGCAGTATTTT. The encoded protein is CAISPTPGQGADTQYF.

The CDR3: CSASVPNTGELFF. The CDR3 DNA is TGCAGTGCTAGTGTCCCAAACACCGGGGAGCTGTTTTTT. The rearrangement joins TRBV20-1 to TRBJ2-2; the D is unclear. The germline V gene has CDR1 DFQATT and CDR2 SNEGSKA (reference sequence). V lost 3 bases, J lost 2 bases, and 7 bases lay in between. The CDR3 sequence is 13 residues long.

This clonotype was counted at least ten times. The V and J genes are TRBV29-1 and TRBJ1-1; no clear D gene. The V end was cut by 3 bases, the J end by 1 base, with 9 bases between. CDR3 size: 13 residues. In germline, CDR1 is SQVTM, CDR2 ANQGSEA. The CDR3 DNA sequence: TGCAGCGTTGATTCCCCAGAGAACACTGAAGCTTTCTTT. Protein: CSVDSPENTEAFF. Based on the CDR3 plus reference TRBV29-1 and TRBJ1-1, the full variable domain is SAVISQKPSRDICQRGTSLTIQCQVDSQVTMMFWYRQQPGQSLTLIATANQGSEATYESGFVIDKFPISRPNLTFSTLTVSNMSPEDSSIYLCSVDSPENTEAFFGQGTRLTVV.

J is TRBJ2-7 and V is TRBV14; 11 nucleotides align to TRBD2. Germline CDR1 and CDR2: SGHDN and FVKESK. This CDR3 contains 17 residues. V gave up 2 bases and J gave up 0 bases; unmatched junction bases: 6. In DNA form, the CDR3 reads TGTGCCAGCAGCCAAATACGACTAGCGGGGAGCTCCTACGAGCAGTACTTC. Amino acids: CASSQIRLAGSSYEQYF.

This clonotype was seen many times. The V call is TRBV5-4, the J call TRBJ2-7; D unclear. The CDR3 consists of 11 residues. The V end was cut by 7 bases, the J end by 3 bases, with 8 bases between. CDR1 and CDR2 (germline): SGHNT, YYREEE (reference sequence). The CDR3 spells CASASNYEQYF. In nucleotides, the CDR3 is TGTGCCAGCGCCTCGAACTACGAGCAGTACTTC.

The sample holds many counts of this clonotype. The CDR3 reads CASSTPGAMNTEAFF. CDR3 DNA sequence: TGTGCCAGCAGCACACCAGGGGCGATGAACACTGAAGCTTTCTTT. The chain joins TRBV7-2 to TRBJ1-1; tentative D call: TRBD1 (6 bases). Trimming removed 5 bases from V and 0 bases from J, with 13 bases in between. Germline V gene data show CDR1 as SGHTA and CDR2 as FQGNSA. CDR3 length equals 15 residues.

The rearrangement uses TRBV19 and TRBJ2-3; no reliable D call. This CDR3 spans 13 amino acids. In germline, CDR1 is LNHDA, CDR2 SQIVND (reference sequence). Trimming took off 8 bases at V and 6 bases at J, with 15 bases between the two ends. DNA of the CDR3: TGTGCCAGTGGTCCCCAAGGAACGGATACGCAGTATTTT. Translated, it gives CASGPQGTDTQYF.